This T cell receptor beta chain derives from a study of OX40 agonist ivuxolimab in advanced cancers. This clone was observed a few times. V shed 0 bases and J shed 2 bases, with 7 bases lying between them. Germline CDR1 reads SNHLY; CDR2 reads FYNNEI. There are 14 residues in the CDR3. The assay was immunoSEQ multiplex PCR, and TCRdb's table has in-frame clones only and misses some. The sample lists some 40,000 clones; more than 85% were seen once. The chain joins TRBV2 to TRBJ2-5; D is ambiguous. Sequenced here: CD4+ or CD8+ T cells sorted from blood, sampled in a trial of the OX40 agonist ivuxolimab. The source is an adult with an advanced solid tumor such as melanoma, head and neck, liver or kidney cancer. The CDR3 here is CASSEAPSQETQYF. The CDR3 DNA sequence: TGTGCCAGCAGTGAAGCCCCTTCACAAGAGACCCAGTACTTC.